This T cell receptor (beta chain) was profiled in a study of cytomegalovirus exposure and HLA in healthy donors. Findings and caveats of the study: HLA alleles were associated with some 17,000 TCR beta sequences in a later analysis at 0.05 false discovery rate. Common viral pathogens seemed to be connected with several of the most significant clusters, according to a later analysis.

The CDR3 has 15 amino acids. Trimming left V 0 bases short and J 4 bases short, with 13 bases between. Germline V gene sequence: CDR1 SGHRS, CDR2 YFSETQ. PCR involved 60 Vbeta and 13 Jbeta primers. Some clones are missing from TCRdb's copy, which holds only in-frame ones; the method was immunoSEQ multiplex PCR. The sample records tens of thousands of clones, roughly four fifths being singletons. Concerning this clone itself: Its target is unknown.

This sequence joins TRBV5-1 and TRBJ2-5, with D perhaps matching TRBD1 (6 bases). The receptor was isolated from a man aged 50 to 60 in good health and CMV-seronegative. Sequenced input: PBMCs. In DNA form, the CDR3 reads TGCGCCAGCAGCTTGGTAGGGGGTACTCGAGAGACCCAGTACTTC. The encoded protein is CASSLVGGTRETQYF.